This T cell receptor (beta chain) emerged from a study of early T cells in non-severe SARS-CoV-2 infection. The study, taken as a whole, reports: VDJdb matches were skewed toward anti-spike CD8 T cell responses.

TCRdb recomputed calls from the 5' RACE reads with MiXCR, one row per CDR3 protein. The sample has around 47,000 distinct CDR3 sequences, 11% seen once. Between the trimmed V and J ends, which lost 4 bases and 4 bases, there was a span of 8 bases. The CDR3 extends over 12 amino acids. From germline, CDR1 is SGHDT and CDR2 YYEEEE. Points on this clonotype: As yet, its antigen is unknown.

V is TRBV5-6 and J is TRBJ1-2, with a tentative D call TRBD1 (6 bases). Material: whole blood. The clonotype comes from an adult who was a healthcare worker with PCR-confirmed SARS-CoV-2 infection or an uninfected control (not recorded which). The CDR3 DNA sequence: TGTGCCAGCAGCCGCAGGGGCTATGGCTACACCTTC. Translated: CASSRRGYGYTF.